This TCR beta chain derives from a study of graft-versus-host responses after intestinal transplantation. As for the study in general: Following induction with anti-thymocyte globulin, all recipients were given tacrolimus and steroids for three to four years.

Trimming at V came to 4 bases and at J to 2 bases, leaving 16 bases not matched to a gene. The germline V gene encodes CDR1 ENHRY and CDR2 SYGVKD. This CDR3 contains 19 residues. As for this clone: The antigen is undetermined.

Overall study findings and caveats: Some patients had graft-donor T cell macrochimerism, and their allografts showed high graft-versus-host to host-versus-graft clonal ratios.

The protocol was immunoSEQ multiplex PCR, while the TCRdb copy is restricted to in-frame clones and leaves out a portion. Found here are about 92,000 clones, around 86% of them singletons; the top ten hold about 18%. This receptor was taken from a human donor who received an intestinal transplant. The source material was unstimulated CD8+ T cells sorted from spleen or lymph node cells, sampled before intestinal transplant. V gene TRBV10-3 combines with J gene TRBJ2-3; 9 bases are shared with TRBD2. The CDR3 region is CAISGSSGGTSPFTDTQYF. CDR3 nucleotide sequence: TGTGCCATCAGTGGTTCCAGCGGGGGGACATCCCCCTTCACAGATACGCAGTATTTT.